This TCR beta chain was profiled in a study of stem cell transplantation in POMP-related autoinflammatory disease. Produced via immunoSEQ multiplex PCR; TCRdb's table is partial and in-frame only. The table lists 9,100 or so clones, more than 75% of them singletons. Germline assignment: CDR1 SQVTM and CDR2 ANQGSEA. The J segment lost 4 bases and the V segment lost 7 bases, leaving 5 bases of the junction unmatched. The CDR3 extends over 14 amino acids. The starting material was CD4+ T cells from PBMCs, obtained after stem cell transplantation. This TCR was recovered from a human patient with POMP-related autoinflammation and immune dysregulation (PRAID). Among the T cells, some may be from the graft donor. The rearrangement links TRBV29-1 to TRBJ2-7; TRBD2 agrees at 15 bases. As DNA, the CDR3 is TGCAGCGCCGGACTAGCGGGAGGGTATTACGAGCAGTACTTC. This codes for CSAGLAGGYYEQYF.